Below are 3 T cell receptor beta chains sequenced from a single sample in a study of T cell repertoires in cytomegalovirus infection. The antigens of these receptors remain unknown. TCRdb fed the reads into MiXCR, producing one record per CDR3 protein. This sample carries about 920,000 distinct CDR3 sequences, approximately 30% of them seen once, and the ten largest clones take about an eighth. Sequencing used cultured CD8+ T cells from PBMCs, obtained from culture after CMV antigen stimulation. These receptor sequences come from a human donor in good health (CMV status not recorded). Some clones in this sample may be carry-over from other donors' samples.

This sequence joins TRBV19 and TRBJ2-6; D remains ambiguous. V was trimmed by 5 bases and J by 2 bases, leaving 16 bases between them. The germline gives CDR1 LNHDA, CDR2 SQIVND (reference sequence). The CDR3 has 17 amino acids. CDR3 region: CASSFRDRNAGANVLTF. The CDR3 DNA reads as TGTGCCAGTAGTTTCCGCGACCGGAACGCTGGGGCCAACGTCCTGACTTTC. The full variable domain, its missing parts supplied by reference TRBV19 and TRBJ2-6, is DGGITQSPKYLFRKEGQNVTLSCEQNLNHDAMYWYRQDPGQGLRLIYYSQIVNDFQKGDIAEGYSVSREKKESFPLTVTSAQKNPTAFYLCASSFRDRNAGANVLTFGAGSRLTVL.

This clonotype has at least ten counts. The chain links TRBV5-4 to TRBJ1-1, with a tentative D call TRBD1 (6 bases). CDR3 size: 13 residues. The germline V and J ends were trimmed by 4 bases and 10 bases, with 17 bases remaining between them. Germline lookup yields CDR1 SGHNT and CDR2 YYREEE (reference sequence). CDR3 DNA: TGTGCCAGCAGCCCAGATCCCGGGACACGAGCTTTCTTT. This gives the protein CASSPDPGTRAFF.

This clonotype was counted only a few times. The rearrangement joins TRBV4-1 to TRBJ1-5; D ambiguous. The CDR3 runs 13 residues. V was pared by 1 base and J by 4 bases, with 5 bases between. CDR1 is MGHRA and CDR2 is YSYEKL in the germline V gene. CDR3 DNA sequence: TGCGCCAGCAGCCAAGTCCTGAATCAGCCCCAGCATTTT. Translating gives CASSQVLNQPQHF.